This T cell receptor beta chain is from a study of memory CD4+ T cells and cytomegalovirus serostatus. The sort gate was single viable CD3+CD4+CD8-CD45RO+ cells for memory CD4+ T cells. Notes on the study in general: The CMV-associated TCR signature appears largely within the CD4+ memory repertoire. Median bootstrapped AUC for CMV status was roughly 0.95 originally, approximately 0.9 US-trained.

In the original analysis: After removing out-of-frame reads, 2 million to 2.5 million distinct TCRbeta sequences remained. Only in-frame clones appear in the TCRdb table, and some are missing; sequencing was by immunoSEQ multiplex PCR. D and trimming come from the DNA, and the V and J calls and clone size come from that table. The sample has 40,000 to 45,000 clones; about 80% are singletons. Notes on this clone: The antigen is undetermined.

V lost 2 bases to trimming and J lost 0 bases, with 10 bases between them. The CDR3 length is 15 residues. Germline CDR1 reads ENHRY; CDR2 reads SYGVKD. The chain couples TRBV10-3 to TRBJ1-2, with D perhaps TRBD1 (5 bases). The receptor comes from an adult in good health and CMV-seronegative. Sequenced material: memory CD4+ T cells from blood. The CDR3 DNA sequence: TGTGCCATCAGTGAGCAGGGCTCCGCTAACTATGGCTACACCTTC. Protein sequence: CAISEQGSANYGYTF.